The 26 T cell receptor beta chains reported below all come from one sample, sequenced in a study of CD8+ T cells in alopecia areata. Following RNA extraction, reverse transcription yielded cDNA that acted as the sequencing template. Clones were read by immunoSEQ multiplex PCR, and TCRdb kept only the in-frame ones, dropping some. The repertoire consists of approximately 180,000 clones, with about 70% occurring once and the leading ten covering more than 9.5%. Sequenced here: CD8+ T cells sorted from blood, sampled at week 0. These receptors were collected from a human donor with alopecia areata.

The V and J genes are TRBV19 and TRBJ2-1, with 9 bases lining up with TRBD2. This CDR3 contains 15 residues. The ends lost 5 bases at V and 0 bases at J; junction bases unmatched: 2. Germline V gene data show CDR1 as LNHDA and CDR2 as SQIVND (reference sequence). The chain's CDR3 is CASSLAGASYNEQFF. CDR3 coding DNA: TGTGCCAGTAGTTTAGCGGGGGCCTCCTACAATGAGCAGTTCTTC.

V usage is TRBV5-1 and J usage is TRBJ2-1; the D gene could be TRBD1 or TRBD2 (5 bases each). This CDR3 region has 15 residues. Germline-derived CDR1 and CDR2 are SGHRS and YFSETQ. The germline V and J ends were trimmed by 0 bases and 8 bases, with 15 bases remaining between them. The CDR3 nucleotides are TGCGCCAGCAGCTTGGAGGGAGCAGGGACGGATGAGCAGTTCTTC. Translating it yields CASSLEGAGTDEQFF.

The chain carries TRBV7-9 and TRBJ1-5, with D possibly TRBD1 on 5 matching bases. The germline V gene encodes CDR1 SEHNR and CDR2 FQNEAQ (reference sequence). The CDR3 sequence is 17 residues long. V lost 5 bases, J lost 1 base, and 18 bases lay in between. CDR3 coding DNA: TGTGCCAGCAGCCACATTCCCGGGGACTCAAGCAATCAGCCCCAGCATTTT. This sequence encodes CASSHIPGDSSNQPQHF.

The chain combines TRBV7-2 with TRBJ1-6; D perhaps matches TRBD1 (5 bases). The germline gives CDR1 SGHTA, CDR2 FQGNSA. The V end lost 3 bases, the J end lost 5 bases, and 11 bases lay between the germline ends. The length of the CDR3 is 15 residues. CDR3 DNA: TGTGCCAGCAGCTTGTGGGGGAGGGATAATTCACCCCTCCACTTT. The encoded protein is CASSLWGRDNSPLHF.

V and J are TRBV6-1 and TRBJ2-1; 7 bases fit TRBD2. Per the germline V gene, CDR1 is MNHNS and CDR2 is SASEGT. CDR3 size: 17 residues. The V gene end was trimmed by 0 bases and the J gene end by 4 bases; junction bases not matched to a gene: 9. The CDR3 here is CASSEAGLADLYNEQFF. DNA for the CDR3: TGTGCCAGCAGTGAAGCGGGGCTAGCGGACCTATACAATGAGCAGTTCTTC.

Only one count was recorded for this clone. This CDR3 reads CAWSRDTYSGANVLTF. CDR3 nucleotide sequence: TGTGCCTGGAGCAGGGACACCTACTCTGGGGCCAACGTCCTGACTTTC. The V gene is TRBV30, the J gene TRBJ2-6, with a possible D match to TRBD1 (6 bases). CDR1 is GTSNPN, CDR2 SVGIG, per germline (reference sequence). Trimming shortened V by 3 bases and J by 0 bases, and 12 bases separated the two germline ends. The CDR3 runs 16 residues.

The J gene is TRBJ2-7, the V gene TRBV29-1, with a tentative D call TRBD1 (6 bases). This CDR3 spans 11 amino acids. The germline gives CDR1 SQVTM, CDR2 ANQGSEA. Trimming stripped 5 bases from V and 5 bases from J, with 10 bases between. The CDR3 protein is CSVHSGDEQYF. CDR3 nucleotides: TGCAGCGTTCATTCAGGGGACGAGCAGTACTTC.

This chain links TRBV13 with TRBJ2-7, with D uncertain. The CDR3 has 13 residues. The V and J ends lost 4 bases and 7 bases respectively, with 14 bases between them. Germline assignment: CDR1 PRHDT and CDR2 FYEKMQ (reference sequence). DNA for the CDR3: TGTGCCAGCAGCTCCCCCGGAGCACCGGAGCAGTACTTC. Protein product: CASSSPGAPEQYF.

There are a few counts of this clone. V and J are TRBV29-1 and TRBJ1-5; D is unclear. Germline V gene sequence: CDR1 SQVTM, CDR2 ANQGSEA. Trimming stripped 0 bases from V and 1 base from J, with 4 bases between. CDR3 size: 13 residues. CDR3 DNA: TGCAGCGTTGAAGAGGGGAGCAATCAGCCCCAGCATTTT. Its translation is CSVEEGSNQPQHF.

The chain is built from TRBV30 and TRBJ1-6, with D uncertain. V dropped 1 base and J dropped 5 bases, with 6 bases sitting between them. The CDR3 totals 13 residues. The V gene's germline CDR1 is GTSNPN and CDR2 SVGIG (reference sequence). CDR3 sequence reads: CAWSDSDNSPLHF. The CDR3 DNA sequence: TGTGCCTGGAGTGACAGTGATAATTCACCCCTCCACTTT. The whole variable domain, filled in from reference TRBV30 and TRBJ1-6, reads SQTIHQWPATLVQPVGSPLSLECTVEGTSNPNLYWYRQAAGRGLQLLFYSVGIGQISSEVPQNLSASRPQDRQFILSSKKLLLSDSGFYLCAWSDSDNSPLHFGNGTRLTVT.

This chain connects TRBV30 to TRBJ2-3; TRBD1 is a possible D gene (5 bases). This CDR3 is built from 14 residues. Germline V gives CDR1 GTSNPN, CDR2 SVGIG (reference sequence). Trimming stripped 4 bases from V and 3 bases from J, with 14 bases between. The CDR3: CAWTTGAGTDTQYF. The CDR3 DNA reads TGTGCCTGGACAACAGGAGCCGGGACAGATACGCAGTATTTT.

CDR3 amino acids: CASSYRTGTGGNEQFF. CDR3 nucleotide sequence: TGTGCCAGCAGTTACCGGACCGGGACAGGGGGCAATGAGCAGTTCTTC. The chain combines TRBV6-5 with TRBJ2-1, with 11 bases that match TRBD1. In germline, CDR1 is MNHEY, CDR2 SVGAGI. J gave up 6 bases and V 2 bases, and 6 bases lay outside the gene matches. The CDR3 runs 16 residues.

The J gene is TRBJ1-2, the V gene TRBV19; no definite D call. The CDR3 extends over 13 amino acids. Germline lookup yields CDR1 LNHDA and CDR2 SQIVND (reference sequence). Trimming removed 3 bases at V and 1 base at J, with 6 bases between. The CDR3 coding sequence is TGTGCCAGTAGTATGGAACTTAACTATGGCTACACCTTC. Translating it yields CASSMELNYGYTF. Looking up the rest from reference TRBV19 and TRBJ1-2 gives the full variable domain: DGGITQSPKYLFRKEGQNVTLSCEQNLNHDAMYWYRQDPGQGLRLIYYSQIVNDFQKGDIAEGYSVSREKKESFPLTVTSAQKNPTAFYLCASSMELNYGYTFGSGTRLTVV.

The V and J genes are TRBV6-5 and TRBJ1-2; D gene uncertain. V was pared by 4 bases and J by 2 bases, with 8 bases between. The CDR3 extends over 13 amino acids. Germline CDR1 is MNHEY and CDR2 is SVGAGI. Here the CDR3 reads CASSLSRNYGYTF. The CDR3 bases are TGTGCCAGCAGTTTATCCAGAAACTATGGCTACACCTTC.

The chain has TRBV5-6 and TRBJ1-1; TRBD1 is a possible D gene (5 bases). Germline V CDR1 and CDR2: SGHDT, YYEEEE. Trimming cost V 7 bases and J 1 base, with 14 bases left between them. The CDR3 runs to 14 residues. The CDR3 region is CASRTRVRNTEAFF. In DNA form, the CDR3 reads TGTGCCAGCCGGACAAGGGTAAGGAACACTGAAGCTTTCTTT.

The chain combines TRBV7-2 with TRBJ2-1; 7 nucleotides agree with TRBD2. This CDR3 contains 15 residues. CDR1 and CDR2 (germline): SGHTA, FQGNSA. The V and J ends lost 5 bases and 4 bases, in that order; junction bases with no gene match: 8. The CDR3: CASSTLAGVYNEQFF. The CDR3 coding sequence is TGTGCCAGCAGCACTCTTGCGGGGGTTTACAATGAGCAGTTCTTC.

This clone turned up a few times. The chain combines TRBV2 with TRBJ1-5; 9 bases are a match to TRBD1. Germline CDR1 SNHLY, CDR2 FYNNEI. This CDR3 spans 17 amino acids. The junction had 9 bases not matched to a gene; V was cut back by 3 bases and J by 3 bases. CDR3 amino acids: CASSEGTGGEDNQPQHF. Written as DNA, the CDR3 is TGTGCCAGCAGTGAGGGTACAGGGGGCGAGGACAATCAGCCCCAGCATTTT.

V usage is TRBV10-3 and J usage is TRBJ1-1; the D is unclear. This CDR3 spans 13 amino acids. Trimming took 0 bases from V and 7 from J, leaving 9 bases between them. The germline gives CDR1 ENHRY, CDR2 SYGVKD. CDR3 bases: TGTGCCATCAGTGAGTCGGAGGCGGATGAAGCTTTCTTT. This encodes CAISESEADEAFF.

This clone turned up a few times. V is TRBV6-1 and J is TRBJ2-3; 7 bases are shared with TRBD1. This CDR3 has 17 amino acids. V lost 0 bases, J lost 0 bases, and 6 bases stayed unmatched. Germline V gene data show CDR1 as MNHNS and CDR2 as SASEGT. The DNA of the CDR3 is TGTGCCAGCAGTGAAGCAACAGGGGTGCGTAGCACAGATACGCAGTATTTT. Its protein is CASSEATGVRSTDTQYF.

This clone has a handful of counts. The chain links TRBV5-1 to TRBJ1-5, with D possibly matching TRBD1 (5 bases). Per the germline V gene, CDR1 is SGHRS and CDR2 is YFSETQ. Trimming pared 2 bases from V and 6 bases from J, leaving 12 bases between. The CDR3 totals 14 residues. The CDR3: CASSFGQGTQPQHF. In nucleotides, the CDR3 is TGCGCCAGCAGCTTCGGACAAGGAACTCAGCCCCAGCATTTT.

V gene TRBV28 combines with J gene TRBJ2-3; D remains unclear. From germline, CDR1 is MDHEN and CDR2 SYDVKM. This CDR3 is built from 12 residues. V was shortened by 6 bases and J by 2 bases, with 6 bases between the two germline ends. The CDR3 DNA reads as TGTGCCAGCAGCCACTCCACAGATACGCAGTATTTT. This translates into CASSHSTDTQYF.

With regard to this clone: One end of the junction varies from germline; a read error may be responsible. The chain uses TRBV27 and TRBJ2-1; D is possibly TRBD2 (6 bases). The CDR3 loop spans 13 amino acids. The germline V gene has CDR1 MNHEY and CDR2 SMNVEV (reference sequence). The CDR3 DNA follows: TGTACCAGCAGGCGGGGTTCCTACAATGAGCAGTTCTTC. Amino acid sequence: CTSRRGSYNEQFF.

The V gene is TRBV7-9, the J gene TRBJ1-1; D is unclear. Deletions cut 3 bases from V and 1 base from J, with 3 bases between. Germline V gene data show CDR1 as SEHNR and CDR2 as FQNEAQ (reference sequence). The CDR3 covers 12 residues. CDR3 nucleotide sequence: TGTGCCAGCAGCTTTGGGAACACTGAAGCTTTCTTT. Translated: CASSFGNTEAFF.

The chain combines TRBV4-2 with TRBJ1-2; D gene unclear. Germline V CDR1 and CDR2: LGHNA, YNFKEQ. The CDR3 has 13 amino acids. Trimming stripped 0 bases from V and 7 bases from J, with 9 bases between. DNA for the CDR3: TGTGCCAGCAGCCAAGACGGAGGGCCTGGCTACACCTTC. The encoded protein is CASSQDGGPGYTF.

This chain joins TRBV7-9 and TRBJ1-1; a weak D match, TRBD1 (6 bases). The CDR3 spans 12 residues. Germline V gives CDR1 SEHNR, CDR2 FQNEAQ (reference sequence). V was clipped by 3 bases and J by 5 bases, with 7 bases between them. The CDR3 sequence: CASSLGATEAFF. In nucleotides, the CDR3 is TGTGCCAGCAGCTTGGGGGCTACTGAAGCTTTCTTT.

The sample holds a few counts of this clone. The CDR3 nucleotides read TGTGCCAGCCATCGGGGGAGTGAGGGTGAGCAGTTCTTC. Translating it yields CASHRGSEGEQFF. The chain combines TRBV27 with TRBJ2-1; D perhaps matches TRBD2 (6 bases). Germline V gives CDR1 MNHEY, CDR2 SMNVEV (reference sequence). The V end was cut by 8 bases, the J end by 9 bases, with 17 bases between. The length of the CDR3 is 13 residues.